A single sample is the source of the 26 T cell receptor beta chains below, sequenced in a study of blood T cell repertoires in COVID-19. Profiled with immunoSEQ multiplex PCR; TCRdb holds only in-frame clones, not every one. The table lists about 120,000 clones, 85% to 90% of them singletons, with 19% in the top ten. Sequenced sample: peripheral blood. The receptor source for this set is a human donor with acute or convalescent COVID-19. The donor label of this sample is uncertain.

CDR3 coding DNA: TGTGCCAGCAGTTCTGACAGAAACACTGAAGCTTTCTTT. Amino acids: CASSSDRNTEAFF. The rearrangement joins TRBV27 to TRBJ1-1; D might be TRBD1 (5 bases). This CDR3 comprises 13 residues. Trimming left V 4 bases short and J 2 bases short, with 8 bases between. In germline, CDR1 is MNHEY, CDR2 SMNVEV (reference sequence).

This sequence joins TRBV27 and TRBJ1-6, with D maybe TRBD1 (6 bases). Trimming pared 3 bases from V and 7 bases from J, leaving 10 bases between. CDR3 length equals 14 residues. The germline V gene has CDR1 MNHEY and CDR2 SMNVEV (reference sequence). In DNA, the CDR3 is TGTGCCAGCAGTTTTGGGGGCAGGAATTCACCCCTCCACTTT. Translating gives CASSFGGRNSPLHF.

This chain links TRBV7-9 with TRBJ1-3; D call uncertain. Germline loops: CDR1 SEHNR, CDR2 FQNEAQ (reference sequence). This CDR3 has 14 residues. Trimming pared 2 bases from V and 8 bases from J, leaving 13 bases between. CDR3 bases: TGTGCCAGCAGCTTAAGTACCTCGTCAGACACCATATATTTT. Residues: CASSLSTSSDTIYF. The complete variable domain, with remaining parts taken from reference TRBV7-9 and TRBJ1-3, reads DTGVSQNPRHKITKRGQNVTFRCDPISEHNRLYWYRQTLGQGPEFLTYFQNEAQLEKSRLLSDRFSAERPKGSFSTLEIQRTEQGDSAMYLCASSLSTSSDTIYFGEGSWLTVV.

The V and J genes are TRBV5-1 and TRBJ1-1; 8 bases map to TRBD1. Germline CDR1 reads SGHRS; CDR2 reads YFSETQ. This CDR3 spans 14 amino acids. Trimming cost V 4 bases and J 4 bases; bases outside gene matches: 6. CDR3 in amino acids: CASSPRGRVTEAFF. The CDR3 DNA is TGCGCCAGCAGCCCCAGGGGGCGGGTCACTGAAGCTTTCTTT. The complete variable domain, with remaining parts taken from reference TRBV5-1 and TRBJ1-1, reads KAGVTQTPRYLIKTRGQQVTLSCSPISGHRSVSWYQQTPGQGLQFLFEYFSETQRNKGNFPGRFSGRQFSNSRSEMNVSTLELGDSALYLCASSPRGRVTEAFFGQGTRLTVV.

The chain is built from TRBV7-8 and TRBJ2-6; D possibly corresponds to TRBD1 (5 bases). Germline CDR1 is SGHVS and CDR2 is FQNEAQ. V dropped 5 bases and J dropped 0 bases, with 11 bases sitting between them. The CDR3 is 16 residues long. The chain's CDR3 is CASSPTTASGANVLTF. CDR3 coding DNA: TGTGCCAGCAGCCCGACGACAGCCTCTGGGGCCAACGTCCTGACTTTC.

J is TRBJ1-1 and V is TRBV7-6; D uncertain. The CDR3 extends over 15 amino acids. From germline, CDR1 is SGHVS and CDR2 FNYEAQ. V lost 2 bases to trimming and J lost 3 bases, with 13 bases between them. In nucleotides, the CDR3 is TGTGCCAGCAGCTTAAAGGAGAAGTGGGACACTGAAGCTTTCTTT. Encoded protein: CASSLKEKWDTEAFF.

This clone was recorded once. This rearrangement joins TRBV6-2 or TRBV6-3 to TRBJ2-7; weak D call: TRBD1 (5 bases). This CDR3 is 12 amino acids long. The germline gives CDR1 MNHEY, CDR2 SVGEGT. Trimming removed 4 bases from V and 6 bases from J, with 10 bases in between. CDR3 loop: CASSFRVGEQYF. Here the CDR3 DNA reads TGTGCCAGCAGTTTCAGGGTCGGCGAGCAGTACTTC.

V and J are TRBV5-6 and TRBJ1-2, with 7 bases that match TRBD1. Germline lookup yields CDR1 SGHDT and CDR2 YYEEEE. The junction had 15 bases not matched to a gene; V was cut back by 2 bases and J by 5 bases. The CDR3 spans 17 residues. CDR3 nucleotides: TGTGCCAGCAGCTTCTCTCTAGAACAGGGGTTAAAGTATGGCTACACCTTC. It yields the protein CASSFSLEQGLKYGYTF.

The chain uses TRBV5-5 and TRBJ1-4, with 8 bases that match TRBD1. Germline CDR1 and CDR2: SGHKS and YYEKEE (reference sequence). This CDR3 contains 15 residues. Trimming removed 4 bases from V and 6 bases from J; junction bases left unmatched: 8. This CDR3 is CASSPPPGGDEKLFF. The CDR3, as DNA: TGTGCCAGCAGCCCGCCGCCAGGGGGCGATGAAAAACTGTTTTTT.

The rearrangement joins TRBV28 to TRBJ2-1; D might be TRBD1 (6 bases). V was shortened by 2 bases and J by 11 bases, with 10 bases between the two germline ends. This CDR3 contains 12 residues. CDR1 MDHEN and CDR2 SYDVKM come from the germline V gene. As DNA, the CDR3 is TGTGCCAGCAGTTTAGCTACAGGGCAGCAGTTCTTC. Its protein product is CASSLATGQQFF.

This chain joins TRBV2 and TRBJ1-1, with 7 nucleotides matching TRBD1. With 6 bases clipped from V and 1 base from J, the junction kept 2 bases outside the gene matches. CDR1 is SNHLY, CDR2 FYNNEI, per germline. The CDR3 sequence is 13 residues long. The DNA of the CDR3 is TGTGCCAGCAGCGGACAGGCGAACACTGAAGCTTTCTTT. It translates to CASSGQANTEAFF.

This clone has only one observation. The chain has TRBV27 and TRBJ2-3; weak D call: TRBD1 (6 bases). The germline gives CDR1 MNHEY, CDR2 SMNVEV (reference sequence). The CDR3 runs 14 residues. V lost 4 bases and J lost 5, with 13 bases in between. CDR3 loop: CASSSRGPLDTQYF. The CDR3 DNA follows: TGTGCCAGCAGTTCCAGGGGACCGCTAGATACGCAGTATTTT.

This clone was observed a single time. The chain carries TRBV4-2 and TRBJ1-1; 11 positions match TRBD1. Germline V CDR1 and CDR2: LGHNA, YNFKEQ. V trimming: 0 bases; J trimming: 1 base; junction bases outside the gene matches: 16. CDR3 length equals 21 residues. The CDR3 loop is CASSQDKGGTGGLRSNTEAFF. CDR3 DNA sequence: TGTGCCAGCAGCCAAGATAAGGGTGGGACAGGGGGGCTTAGGTCGAACACTGAAGCTTTCTTT.

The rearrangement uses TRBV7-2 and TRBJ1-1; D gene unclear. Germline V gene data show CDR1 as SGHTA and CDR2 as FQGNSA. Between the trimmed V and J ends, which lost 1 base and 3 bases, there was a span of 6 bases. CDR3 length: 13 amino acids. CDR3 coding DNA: TGTGCCAGCAGCTTAGGGTGGCACACTGAAGCTTTCTTT. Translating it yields CASSLGWHTEAFF.

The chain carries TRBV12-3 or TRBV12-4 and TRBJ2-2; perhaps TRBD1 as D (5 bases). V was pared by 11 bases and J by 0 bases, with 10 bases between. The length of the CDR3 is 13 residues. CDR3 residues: CACGRANTGELFF. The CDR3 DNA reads TGTGCCTGCGGCAGGGCGAACACCGGGGAGCTGTTTTTT.

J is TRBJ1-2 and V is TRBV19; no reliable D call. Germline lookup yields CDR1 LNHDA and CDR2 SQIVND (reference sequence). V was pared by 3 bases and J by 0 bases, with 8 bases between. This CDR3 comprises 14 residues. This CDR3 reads CASSILLANYGYTF. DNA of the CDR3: TGTGCCAGTAGTATCCTTCTAGCTAACTATGGCTACACCTTC.

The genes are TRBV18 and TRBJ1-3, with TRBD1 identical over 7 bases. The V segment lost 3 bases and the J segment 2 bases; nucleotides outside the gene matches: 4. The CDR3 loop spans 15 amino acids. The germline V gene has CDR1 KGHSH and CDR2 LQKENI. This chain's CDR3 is CASSPRGRPGNTIYF. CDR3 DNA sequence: TGTGCCAGCTCACCGAGGGGGCGACCTGGAAACACCATATATTTT.

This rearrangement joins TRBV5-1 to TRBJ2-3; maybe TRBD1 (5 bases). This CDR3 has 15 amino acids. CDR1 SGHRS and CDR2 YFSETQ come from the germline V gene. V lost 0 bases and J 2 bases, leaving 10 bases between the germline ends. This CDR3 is CASSLGQGFTDTQYF. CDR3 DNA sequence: TGCGCCAGCAGCTTGGGGCAGGGATTCACAGATACGCAGTATTTT. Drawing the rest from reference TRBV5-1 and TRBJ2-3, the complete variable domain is KAGVTQTPRYLIKTRGQQVTLSCSPISGHRSVSWYQQTPGQGLQFLFEYFSETQRNKGNFPGRFSGRQFSNSRSEMNVSTLELGDSALYLCASSLGQGFTDTQYFGPGTRLTVL.

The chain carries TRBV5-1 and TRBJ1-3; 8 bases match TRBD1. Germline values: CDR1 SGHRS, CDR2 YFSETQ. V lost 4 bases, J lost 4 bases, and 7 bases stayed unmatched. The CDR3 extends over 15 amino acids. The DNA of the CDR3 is TGCGCCAGCAGCGACCAGGGGGCGGGAGGAAACACCATATATTTT. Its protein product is CASSDQGAGGNTIYF.

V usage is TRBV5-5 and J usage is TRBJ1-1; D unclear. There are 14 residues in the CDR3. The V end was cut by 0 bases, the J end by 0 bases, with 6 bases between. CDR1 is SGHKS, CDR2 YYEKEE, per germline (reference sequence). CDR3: CASSLDPMNTEAFF. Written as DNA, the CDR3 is TGTGCCAGCAGCTTGGATCCCATGAACACTGAAGCTTTCTTT.

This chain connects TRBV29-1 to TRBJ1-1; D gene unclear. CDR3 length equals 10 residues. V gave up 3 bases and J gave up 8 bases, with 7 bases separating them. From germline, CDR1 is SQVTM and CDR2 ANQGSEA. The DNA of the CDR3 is TGCAGCGTTGAGACTGAGGAAGCTTTCTTT. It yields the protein CSVETEEAFF.

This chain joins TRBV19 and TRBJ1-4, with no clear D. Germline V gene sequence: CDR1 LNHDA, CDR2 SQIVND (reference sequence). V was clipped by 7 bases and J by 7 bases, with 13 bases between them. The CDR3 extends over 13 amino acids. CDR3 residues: CASTSLVTEKLFF. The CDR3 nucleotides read TGTGCCAGTACTAGTTTGGTTACTGAAAAACTGTTTTTT.

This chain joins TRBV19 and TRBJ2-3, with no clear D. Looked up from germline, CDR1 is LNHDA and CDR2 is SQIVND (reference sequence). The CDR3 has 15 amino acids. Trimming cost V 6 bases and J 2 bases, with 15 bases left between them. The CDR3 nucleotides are TGTGCCAGTAGCGATATCTCCGGAGCCACAGATACGCAGTATTTT. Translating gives CASSDISGATDTQYF.

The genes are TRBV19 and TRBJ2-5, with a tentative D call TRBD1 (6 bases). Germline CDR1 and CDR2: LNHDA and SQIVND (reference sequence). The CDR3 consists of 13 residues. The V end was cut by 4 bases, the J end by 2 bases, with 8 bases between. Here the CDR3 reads CASSTGQQETQYF. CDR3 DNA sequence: TGTGCCAGTAGTACCGGACAGCAAGAGACCCAGTACTTC.

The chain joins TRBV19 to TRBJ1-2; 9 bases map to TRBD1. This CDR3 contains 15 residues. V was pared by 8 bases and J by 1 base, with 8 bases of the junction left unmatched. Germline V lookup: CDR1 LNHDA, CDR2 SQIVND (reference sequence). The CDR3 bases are TGTGCCAGTCCTCTTCGGGACAGGGATAACTATGGCTACACCTTC. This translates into CASPLRDRDNYGYTF. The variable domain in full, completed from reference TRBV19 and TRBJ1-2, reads DGGITQSPKYLFRKEGQNVTLSCEQNLNHDAMYWYRQDPGQGLRLIYYSQIVNDFQKGDIAEGYSVSREKKESFPLTVTSAQKNPTAFYLCASPLRDRDNYGYTFGSGTRLTVV.

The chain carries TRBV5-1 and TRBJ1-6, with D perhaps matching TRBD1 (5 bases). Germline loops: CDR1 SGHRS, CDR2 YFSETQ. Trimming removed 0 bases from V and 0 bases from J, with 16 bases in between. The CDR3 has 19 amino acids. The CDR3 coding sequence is TGCGCCAGCAGCTTGGCCGGGAACCCCGGGGGCTCCTATAATTCACCCCTCCACTTT. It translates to CASSLAGNPGGSYNSPLHF.